This T cell receptor (beta chain) was documented in a study of blood T cells in healthy people across ages. Isolating PBMCs gave at least 6.5 million of these cells per sample. A minimum of 5 micrograms of total RNA was extracted per sample. Overall study results and limits: The recorded TCR beta diversity per million T cells decreased in a roughly linear manner with age.

V was clipped by 10 bases and J by 2 bases, with 14 bases between them. CDR3 length equals 13 residues. CDR1 is SEHNR, CDR2 FQNEAQ, per germline (reference sequence). The use of a sample-barcoded 5' primer and a J-beta primer mix characterized a second PCR of about 6 to 12 cycles. Each cDNA molecule carried a tag from a template-switch adaptor that contained 12 random nucleotides. Using its own MiXCR run on the 5' RACE reads, TCRdb lists one record per CDR3 protein. The data contain more than 1,400,000 distinct CDR3 sequences, approximately 38% of them seen just once; the ten biggest clones take up 7.9%. This clonotype came up a few times. Its antigen is unidentified.

The chain couples TRBV7-9 to TRBJ1-2; D not resolved. The source is a woman younger than 35 in good health. The sample taken for sequencing was blood. CDR3 protein: CAISRMANYGYTF. The CDR3, as DNA: TGTGCCATTTCGAGGATGGCCAACTATGGCTACACCTTC.